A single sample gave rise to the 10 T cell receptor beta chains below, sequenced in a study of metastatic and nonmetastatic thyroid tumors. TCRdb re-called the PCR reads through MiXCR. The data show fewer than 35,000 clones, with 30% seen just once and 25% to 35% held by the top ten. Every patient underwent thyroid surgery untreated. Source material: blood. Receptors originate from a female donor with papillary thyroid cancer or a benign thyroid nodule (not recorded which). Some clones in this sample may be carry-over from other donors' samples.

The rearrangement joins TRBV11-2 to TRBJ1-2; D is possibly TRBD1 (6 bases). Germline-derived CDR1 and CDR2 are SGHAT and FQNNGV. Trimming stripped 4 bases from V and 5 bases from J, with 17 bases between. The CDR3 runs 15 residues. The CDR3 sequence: CASSSSGGGAYGYTF. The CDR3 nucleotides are TGTGCCAGCAGCTCCTCCGGAGGGGGGGCGTATGGCTACACCTTC.

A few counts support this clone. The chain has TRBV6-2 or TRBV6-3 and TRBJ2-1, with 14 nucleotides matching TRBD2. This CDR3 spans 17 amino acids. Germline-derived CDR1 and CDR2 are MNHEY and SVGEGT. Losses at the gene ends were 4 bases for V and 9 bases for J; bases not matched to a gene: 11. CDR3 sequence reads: CASSSATSGRASGEQFF. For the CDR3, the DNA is TGTGCCAGCAGTTCCGCGACTAGCGGGAGGGCATCGGGTGAGCAGTTCTTC.

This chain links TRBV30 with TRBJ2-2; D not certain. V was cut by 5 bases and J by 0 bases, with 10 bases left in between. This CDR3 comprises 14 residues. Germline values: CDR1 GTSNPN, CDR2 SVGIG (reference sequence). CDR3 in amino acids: CAWALGANTGELFF. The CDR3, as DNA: TGTGCCTGGGCCCTCGGTGCGAACACCGGGGAGCTGTTTTTT.

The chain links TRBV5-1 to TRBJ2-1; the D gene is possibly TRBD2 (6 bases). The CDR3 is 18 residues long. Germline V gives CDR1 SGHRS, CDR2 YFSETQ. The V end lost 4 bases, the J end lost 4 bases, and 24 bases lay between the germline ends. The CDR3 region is CASSGTLLAVGGYNEQFF. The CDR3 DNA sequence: TGCGCCAGCAGCGGGACCCTACTAGCTGTGGGGGGTTACAATGAGCAGTTCTTC.

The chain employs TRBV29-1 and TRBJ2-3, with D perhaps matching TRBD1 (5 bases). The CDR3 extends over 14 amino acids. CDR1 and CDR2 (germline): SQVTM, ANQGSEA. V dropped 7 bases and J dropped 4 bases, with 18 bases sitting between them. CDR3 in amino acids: CSETPVDKPDTQYF. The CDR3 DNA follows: TGCAGCGAAACCCCGGTGGACAAGCCAGATACGCAGTATTTT.

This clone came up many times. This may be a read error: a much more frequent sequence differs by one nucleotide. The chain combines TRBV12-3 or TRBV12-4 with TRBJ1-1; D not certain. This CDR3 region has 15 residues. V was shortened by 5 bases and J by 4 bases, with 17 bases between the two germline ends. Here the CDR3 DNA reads TGTGCCAGCAGTCCGAGGGCATCCCCGAGCACTGAAGCTTTCTTT. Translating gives CASSPRASPSTEAFF.

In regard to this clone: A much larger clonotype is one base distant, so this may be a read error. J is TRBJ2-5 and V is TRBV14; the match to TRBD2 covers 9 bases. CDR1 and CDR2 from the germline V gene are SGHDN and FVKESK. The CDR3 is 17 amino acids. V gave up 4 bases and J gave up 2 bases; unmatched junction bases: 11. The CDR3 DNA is TGTGCCAGCAGCCGAAGAGGAGGCGGGGGGGGACAAGAGACCCAGTACTTC. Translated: CASSRRGGGGGQETQYF.

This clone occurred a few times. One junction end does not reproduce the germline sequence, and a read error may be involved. In nucleotides, the CDR3 is TGTGCCAGCAGTTTTCAGGGTCCCAATCAGCCCCATCATTTT. It codes for CASSFQGPNQPHHF. This sequence joins TRBV12-3 or TRBV12-4 and TRBJ1-5; tentatively, D is TRBD1 (5 bases). There are 14 residues in the CDR3.

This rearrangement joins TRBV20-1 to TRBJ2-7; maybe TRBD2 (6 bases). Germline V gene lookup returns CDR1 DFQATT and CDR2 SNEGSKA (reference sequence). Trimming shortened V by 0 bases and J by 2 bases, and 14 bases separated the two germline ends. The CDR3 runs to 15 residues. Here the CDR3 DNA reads TGCAGTGCTAGAGATTACAGCGGGCAGACCTACGAGCAGTACTTC. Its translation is CSARDYSGQTYEQYF.

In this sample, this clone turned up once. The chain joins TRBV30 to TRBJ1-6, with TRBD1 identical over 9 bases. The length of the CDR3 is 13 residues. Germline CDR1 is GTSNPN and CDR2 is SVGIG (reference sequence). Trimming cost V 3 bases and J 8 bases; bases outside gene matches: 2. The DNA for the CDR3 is TGTGCCTGGAGCCGACAGGGGGATTCACCCCTCCACTTT. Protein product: CAWSRQGDSPLHF.